A single TCR beta chain is shown here with its context. Its cognate antigen is unknown. Active moderate-to-severe ophthalmopathy, Clinical Activity Score at least 3, NOSPECS at least 4, under 3 months' duration. Diagnosis rested on symptoms, serum thyroxine and TRAb, thyroid ultrasound, and orbital computed tomography. This sample is drawn from a study of T cells in Graves' hyperthyroidism and ophthalmopathy. Study findings and constraints: Expanded thyroid clonotypes (above 0.001) were mostly also found in blood.

TCR beta CDR3 regions were amplified from RNA transcripts. HTBI primers were used for first-round RT-PCR of the TCR CDR3. From the multiplex PCR reads, TCRdb called clonotypes with MiXCR, one entry per CDR3 protein. The sample has 600,000 to 700,000 distinct CDR3 sequences, over 12% seen once. In germline, CDR1 is SGHRS, CDR2 YFSETQ. V shed 3 bases and J 1 base; nucleotides not matched to a gene: 8. The CDR3 has 16 amino acids. The source is a woman aged 40 to 50 with Graves' ophthalmopathy. Sequencing input: blood. The chain uses TRBV5-1 and TRBJ2-5; 8 nucleotides match TRBD1. Here the CDR3 reads CASSSQGVGGQETQYF. The CDR3 bases are TGCGCCAGCAGCTCACAGGGGGTAGGTGGCCAAGAGACCCAGTACTTC.